This T cell receptor beta chain was captured in a study of CD8 T cells in ankylosing spondylitis. Quantitative 5'-RACE with molecular barcodes produced the TCR beta libraries. In TCRdb, the 5' RACE reads were re-called with MiXCR into one record per CDR3 protein. The repertoire holds 350,000 or so distinct CDR3 sequences, roughly 15% seen once, with about 1% in the top ten. Germline values: CDR1 DFQATT, CDR2 SNEGSKA (reference sequence). The CDR3 sequence is 16 residues long. Trimming took off 1 base at V and 0 bases at J, with 13 bases between the two ends. V is TRBV20-1 and J is TRBJ2-1; the D gene is possibly TRBD2 (6 bases). The TCR sequence derives from a male donor with ankylosing spondylitis or in good health (not recorded which). Sequencing used blood, either unsorted or a sorted T cell fraction (not recorded which). CDR3 coding DNA: TGCAGTGCTAGAGCGGGCAGTAGCGGCTCCTACAATGAGCAGTTCTTC. It is translated as CSARAGSSGSYNEQFF.